This entry concerns a single TCR beta chain. It lacks a known antigen. A single base separates this from a much larger clone, so it may be a read error. TCR beta CDR3 regions were amplified from RNA transcripts. A first-round RT-PCR of the TCR CDR3 used the HTBI primer set with the Qiagen OneStep RT-PCR kit. The libraries were constructed in a second round of multiplex PCR and then size-selected and purified. Libraries were sequenced paired-end with 100 bp reads on an Illumina HiSeq2000. The paper's data handling went like this. SOAPnuke was used to process the raw data, removing reads that contained adapters or uncalled bases, had a mean Phred below 15, or lacked an exact match to the constant primer or identifier. High-quality paired reads were merged using COPE v1.2.5, and each unique nucleotide sequence was defined as a clonotype. Clonotypes were aligned to IMGT TRBV, TRBD and TRBJ reference segments using MiTCR v1.1. The analysis included only V-J combinations with a frequency above 0.0001, which together covered 98% to 99.2% of the repertoires. A TCS score was defined as the ratio of F50 (clonal expansion) to E x V (chaos), with BLOSUM62-based TCRdist applied between CDR3 peptides within each V-J. Welch's t-statistics and random forest reduced 500 to 550 V-J features to 10 to 15, which were used in a naive Bayes classifier (R e1071). The similarity between thyroid and blood repertoires was quantified using the Morisita-Horn index. Through fastp at Q25 and MiXCR, TCRdb rebuilt clones from the public reads, retaining in-frame beta chains. CDR3 protein duplicates are merged, each entry listing the most common genes and DNA. These V and J calls rely on TCRdb rather than the paper's analysis. This sample gives around 580,000 distinct CDR3 sequences in total; roughly 50% of them show up just once. The ten biggest clones cover 7.5% to 8.5% of the sample.

The data derive from a study of T cells in Graves' hyperthyroidism and ophthalmopathy (dated by TCRdb to the late 2010s). Context from the whole study: A discovery cohort of around 98 patients, about 40 with Graves' ophthalmopathy and approximately 57 with stable Graves' hyperthyroidism, was used to find distinguishing TCR V-J signatures. An independent validation cohort of 18 to 20 hyperthyroidism patients and over 15 patients who later progressed to ophthalmopathy tested prospective prediction of ophthalmopathy. The 100 or so discovery patients were randomly split 7:3 into training and test sets. In over five Graves' hyperthyroidism patients, the study also compared T-cell repertoires from thyroid tissue with T-cell repertoires from blood. Following sampling, methimazole starting at 30 mg daily was given to hyperthyroidism patients, and high-dose intravenous methylprednisolone was given to ophthalmopathy patients. The paper reports TCR Vbeta CDR3 sequencing of roughly 140 peripheral blood samples: 40 to 45 ophthalmopathy, some 80 hyperthyroidism and around 17 progressor patients. Beyond this particular receptor, the publication reports: In cross-validation, a model built on a 13 V-J signature told ophthalmopathy apart from stable hyperthyroidism with approximately 90% sensitivity and about 81% specificity, and in testing the same model reached 80%/75%. Most expanded thyroid clonotypes (frequency above 0.001) were also detected in blood, suggesting blood repertoires may reflect thyroid immune responses. No statistical method was used to set the sample size in advance, and investigators knew the group allocation. In validation, the model predicted progression to ophthalmopathy a median of roughly 6.2 months before onset, with 65% to 71% sensitivity and 72.22% specificity.

Graves' hyperthyroidism was defined as stable when no progression to ophthalmopathy occurred over 18 months of follow-up. The hyperthyroidism patients were between 18 and 65 years old and newly diagnosed, with a disease duration of less than 2 months. Exclusion was applied to patients with uncontrolled infections, other autoimmune diseases, pregnancy or lactation. Diagnoses were based on clinical symptoms, serum thyroxine and TRAb, thyroid ultrasound and orbital computed tomography. Total RNA was extracted using Trizol reagent, and RNA quality was assessed on an Agilent 2100 Bioanalyzer. CDR3 length: 19 amino acids, cysteine to phenylalanine. The CDR3 DNA has 57 bases and is translated from base 1. CDR1 and CDR2, looked up from the germline V gene, are WSHSY and SAAADI. At the junction V is shortened by 6 bases and J by 4 bases, with 30 bases in between.

The sequenced sample consisted of peripheral blood or thyroid tissue (not recorded which). This receptor chain uses TRBV10-2 and TRBJ2-5, with the D call tentatively TRBD1 or TRBD2, each fitting 5 bases. The source of this sequence is a woman younger than 35 with Graves' hyperthyroidism. The CDR3 loop reads CASSQGAVGEGVGRETQYF. The bases are TGCGCCAGCAGCCAAGGGGCGGTCGGGGAAGGGGTTGGCAGAGAGACCCAGTACTTC.